This TCR beta chain appears in the sequencing data of a study of blood T cell repertoires in COVID-19 (dated by TCRdb to the early 2020s). With respect to the entire study: Samples covering the acute and convalescent phases of COVID-19 were provided by collaborators in the United States, Italy and Spain. The prospective study material was composed of cDNA or gDNA derived from T cells, B-cell-depleted T cells, or PBMCs. The dataset comprised deeply sampled blood TCRbeta repertoires from subjects exposed to, actively infected with, or recovered from COVID-19. The repertoires were released in a freely available public database meant as a resource for research on the immune response to SARS-CoV-2. Samples came from the ongoing ImmuneRACE study (first 160 participants) plus 1,254 subjects from 6 global collaborators. Sample metadata almost always included a de-identified subject ID, COVID-19 status, age in years and sex. HLA class I and class II types, where available, came from metadata supplied by the sample provider rather than from assay-based typing.

Study-level results and caveats: The amount of clinical and demographic metadata varied by source and participant and was provided uncurated.

Enrolling through a virtual design, the prospective study's participants ranged in age from roughly 18 to 100 years and lived across around 25 United States geographic areas. To assign participants to cohorts, the prospective study relied on clinical history that participants themselves reported in a screening survey and a study questionnaire. Recovered participants in ImmuneRACE Cohort 3 were defined by two consecutive negative NP/OP PCR tests, clearance by a healthcare professional, or resolution of symptoms. Mobile phlebotomists in the prospective study collected whole blood, serum and a nasopharyngeal or oropharyngeal swab from every participant. Over a roughly 2-month period, participants in the prospective study had the option of providing additional blood draws and questionnaires. Before DNA extraction, blood samples from the prospective study were shipped at room temperature or frozen.

TCRbeta CDR3 regions were amplified from genomic DNA using the immunoSEQ Assay, a bias-controlled multiplex PCR. The paper's processing steps were these. Nucleated cell counts per sample were estimated from amplification of reference gene primers within the assay. Sequence reads were collapsed and filtered to measure the absolute abundance of every unique TCRbeta CDR3 rearrangement. For each sample, productive Simpson clonality was calculated by taking the square root of Simpson's diversity index across productive rearrangements. Entries here come from immuneACCESS through TCRdb and include only in-frame sequences with V and J called. Some clones fail to appear in such tables; in the studies checked, an unresolved V gene covers under half of the shortfall, and the cause of the remainder is unknown. That table is the source of V, J and clone size, and D and trimming were worked out from the DNA. In this sample the table shows around 200,000 clones, approximately 90% of which occur a single time. 1.2% of the sample is taken by the ten largest.

Of note for this clone: The specificity of this receptor is unknown. Qualities for individual bases were not recorded, and no much larger clone is one base off.

The clonotype was recovered from a man aged 30-40 years who had recovered from COVID-19. Specimen: PBMCs or T cells enriched from blood (not recorded which).

The CDR3 protein: CASSQEGAGGFNQPQHF. The DNA is as follows: TGTGCCAGCAGCCAAGAAGGGGCTGGCGGTTTCAATCAGCCCCAGCATTTT. The chain was built from TRBV3-1 (or the pseudogene TRBV3-2) and TRBJ1-5, with TRBD1 perhaps the D gene, on 5 matching bases. The germline V gene (reference sequence) specifies LGHDT as CDR1 and YNNKEL as CDR2. Cut back by 0 bases and 3 bases, the V and J ends lie 15 bases apart. The CDR3 starts with the cysteine, ends with the phenylalanine, and has 17 residues. The read is trimmed to its CDR3 DNA, 51 bases read in frame from base 1.